The clone carrying this TCR beta chain was counted a few times. CDR1 and CDR2 from the germline V gene are LGHDT and YNNKEL (reference sequence). The V end was cut by 5 bases, the J end by 6 bases, with 13 bases between. The CDR3 spans 14 residues. The data were obtained in a study of blood T cell repertoires in COVID-19. Study background: Spain, Italy and the United States supplied samples that represented acute and convalescent COVID-19.

The method was immunoSEQ multiplex PCR; TCRdb's version includes in-frame clones alone and lacks a portion of them. The sample shows roughly 390,000 clones, 85% of them seen only once. The source material was peripheral blood. The receptor's source is a woman aged 18-29 years with acute or convalescent COVID-19. The chain recombines TRBV3-1 (or the pseudogene TRBV3-2) with TRBJ2-2; a weak D match, TRBD2 (5 bases). The CDR3 loop reads CASSSLDNAGELFF. In DNA form, the CDR3 reads TGTGCCAGCAGCTCACTAGATAACGCCGGGGAGCTGTTTTTT.